This TCR beta chain was sequenced in a study of cytomegalovirus exposure and HLA in healthy donors. Points from the study as a whole: In a later analysis, productive TCRs from donors in an Asian-associated ancestry cluster reportedly carried fewer N-insertions than the cohort mean. What a later analysis showed was that several of the most significant clusters appeared linked to common viral pathogens. Specificity of a few CMV-associated chains for CMV antigens was verified in vitro.

The PCR used 60 Vbeta and 13 Jbeta primers. The repertoire was sequenced with immunoSEQ multiplex PCR; TCRdb's copy has only in-frame clones and lacks some. The sample has about 200,000 clones, 75% to 90% seen once. Though nominally healthy at sampling, donors likely had unrecorded immune exposures. Comments on this clone: Its antigen is as yet unknown.

The CDR3 covers 15 residues. Germline CDR1 and CDR2: MDHEN and SYDVKM. The V segment lost 5 bases and the J segment 2 bases; nucleotides outside the gene matches: 7. The specimen sequenced was PBMCs. The TCR originated in a woman under 40 in good health and CMV-seronegative. This chain links TRBV28 with TRBJ2-7; TRBD2 agrees at 9 bases. The CDR3 bases are TGTGCCAGCAGTCTTTCCGGGACTAGCACCTACGAGCAGTACTTC. It translates to CASSLSGTSTYEQYF.